This T cell receptor beta chain was documented in a study of CD8 T cells in ankylosing spondylitis. TCRdb independently ran MiXCR on the 5' RACE reads; one entry per CDR3 protein. Of about 360,000 distinct CDR3 sequences in the sample, roughly 20% are singletons; the top ten hold about an eighth. Concerning this clonotype itself: As yet, its antigen is unknown.

CDR1 is SQVTM and CDR2 is ANQGSEA in the germline V gene. V shed 6 bases and J shed 8 bases, with 17 bases lying between them. The length of the CDR3 is 13 residues. Overall study findings and caveats: Within ankylosing spondylitis blood, a TCR beta motif made up of under 10 highly homologous variants appeared to be characteristic. A subset of motif variants has previously been described in the synovial fluid and blood of reactive arthritis. Disease-linked clones were reportedly significantly enriched in matched ankylosing spondylitis synovial fluid.

The gene calls are TRBV29-1 and TRBJ2-1, with D possibly being TRBD2 (7 bases). The specimen was blood, either unsorted or a sorted T cell fraction (not recorded which). This clonotype was obtained from a male donor with ankylosing spondylitis or in good health (not recorded which). Written as DNA, the CDR3 is TGCAGCGTCTTAGGGGGAGGGCTCGATGAGCAGTTCTTC. It yields the protein CSVLGGGLDEQFF.